Listed here is a single T cell receptor beta chain. PCR involved 60 Vbeta and 13 Jbeta primers. The table came from immunoSEQ multiplex PCR; TCRdb's copy has only in-frame clones and leaves some out. This sample has around 130,000 clones, with 60% to 85% found just once. These data come from a study of cytomegalovirus exposure and HLA in healthy donors. Germline lookup yields CDR1 MDHEN and CDR2 SYDVKM. The CDR3 has 17 amino acids. V lost 0 bases and J lost 5; bases outside the gene matches: 9. This sequence was found in a man aged 40-55 years in good health and CMV-seronegative. The chain couples TRBV28 to TRBJ2-2; 7 nucleotides align to TRBD2. Sequenced input: PBMCs. The CDR3 loop reads CASSLWGGGSVTGELFF. In nucleotides, the CDR3 is TGTGCCAGCAGTTTATGGGGCGGCGGGAGTGTAACCGGGGAGCTGTTTTTT.